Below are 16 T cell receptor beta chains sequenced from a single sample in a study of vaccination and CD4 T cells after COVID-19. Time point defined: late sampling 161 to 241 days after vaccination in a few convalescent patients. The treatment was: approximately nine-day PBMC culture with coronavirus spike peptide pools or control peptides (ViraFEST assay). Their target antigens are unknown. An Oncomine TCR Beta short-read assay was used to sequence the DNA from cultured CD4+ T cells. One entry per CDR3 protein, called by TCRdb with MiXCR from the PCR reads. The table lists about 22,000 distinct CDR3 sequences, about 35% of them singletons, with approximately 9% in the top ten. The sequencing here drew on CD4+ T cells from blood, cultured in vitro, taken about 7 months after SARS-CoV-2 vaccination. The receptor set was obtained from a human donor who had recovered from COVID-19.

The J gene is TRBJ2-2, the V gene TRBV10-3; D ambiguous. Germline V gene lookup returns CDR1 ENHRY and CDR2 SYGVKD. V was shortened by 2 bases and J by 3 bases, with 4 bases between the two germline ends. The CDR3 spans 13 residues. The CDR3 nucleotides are TGTGCCATCAGTGAGACGGACACCGGGGAGCTGTTTTTT. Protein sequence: CAISETDTGELFF.

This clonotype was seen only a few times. The CDR3 loop is CASSWTRGYEQFF. The CDR3 DNA follows: TGTGCCAGCAGCTGGACCAGGGGATATGAGCAGTTCTTC. The rearrangement links TRBV7-6 to TRBJ2-1; perhaps TRBD1 as D (6 bases). V was cut by 4 bases and J by 8 bases, with 12 bases left in between. The CDR3 contains 13 residues. Germline V gene data show CDR1 as SGHVS and CDR2 as FNYEAQ.

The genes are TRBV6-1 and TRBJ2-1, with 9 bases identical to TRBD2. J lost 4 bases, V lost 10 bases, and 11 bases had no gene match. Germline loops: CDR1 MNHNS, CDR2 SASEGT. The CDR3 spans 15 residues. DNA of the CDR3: TGTGCCACCCGGCCCGGGACTAGCCCTTACAATGAGCAGTTCTTC. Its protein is CATRPGTSPYNEQFF.

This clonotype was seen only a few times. CDR3 sequence (DNA): TGTGCCAGCAGCCCGAACCTACTAAGCTACACCTTC. This gives the protein CASSPNLLSYTF. This chain links TRBV5-4 with TRBJ1-2; D call uncertain. V lost 4 bases, J lost 9 bases, and 13 bases lay in between. The CDR3 has 12 residues. Germline V lookup: CDR1 SGHNT, CDR2 YYREEE (reference sequence).

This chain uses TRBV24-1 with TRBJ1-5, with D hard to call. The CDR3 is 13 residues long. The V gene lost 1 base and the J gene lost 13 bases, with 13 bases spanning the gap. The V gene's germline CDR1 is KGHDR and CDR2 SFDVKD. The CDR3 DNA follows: TGTGCCACCAGTGATTTAGGTTCCGGGTATCAGCATTTT. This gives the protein CATSDLGSGYQHF.

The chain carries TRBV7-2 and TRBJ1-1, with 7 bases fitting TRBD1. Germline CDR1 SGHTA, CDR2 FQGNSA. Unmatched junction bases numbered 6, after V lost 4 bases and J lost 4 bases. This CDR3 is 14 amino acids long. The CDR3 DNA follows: TGTGCCAGCAGCTCGGGGACAGATATCACTGAAGCTTTCTTT. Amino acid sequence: CASSSGTDITEAFF.

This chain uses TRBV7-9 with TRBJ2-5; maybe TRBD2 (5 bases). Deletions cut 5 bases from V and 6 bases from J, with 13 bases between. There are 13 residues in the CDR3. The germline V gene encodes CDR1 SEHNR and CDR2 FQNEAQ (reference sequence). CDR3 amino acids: CASSTPGRKTQYF. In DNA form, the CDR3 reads TGTGCCAGCAGCACCCCGGGGAGAAAGACCCAGTACTTC.

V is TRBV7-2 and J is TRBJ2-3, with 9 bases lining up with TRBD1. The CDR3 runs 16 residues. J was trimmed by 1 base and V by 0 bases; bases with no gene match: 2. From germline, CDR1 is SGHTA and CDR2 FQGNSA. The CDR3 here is CASSLARTGGTDTQYF. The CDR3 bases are TGTGCCAGCAGCTTAGCCAGGACAGGGGGCACAGATACGCAGTATTTT.

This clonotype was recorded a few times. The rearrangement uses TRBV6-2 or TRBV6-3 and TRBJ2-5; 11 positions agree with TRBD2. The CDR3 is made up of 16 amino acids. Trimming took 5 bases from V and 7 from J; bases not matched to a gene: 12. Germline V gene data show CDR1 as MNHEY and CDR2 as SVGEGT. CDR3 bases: TGTGCCAGCAGTAGAGGACTAGCGGGCTCGGTCGGGACCCAGTACTTC. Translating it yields CASSRGLAGSVGTQYF.

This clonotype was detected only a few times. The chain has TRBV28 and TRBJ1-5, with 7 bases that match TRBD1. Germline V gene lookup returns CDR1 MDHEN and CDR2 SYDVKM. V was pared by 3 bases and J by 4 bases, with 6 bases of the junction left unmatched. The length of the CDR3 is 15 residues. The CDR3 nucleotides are TGTGCCAGCAGTTTCCGAGGGGGCCTTAATCAGCCCCAGCATTTT. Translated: CASSFRGGLNQPQHF.

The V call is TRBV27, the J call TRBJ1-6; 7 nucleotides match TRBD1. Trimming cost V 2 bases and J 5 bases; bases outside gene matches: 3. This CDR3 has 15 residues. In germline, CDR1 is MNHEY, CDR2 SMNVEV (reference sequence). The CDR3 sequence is CASSLTGAHNSPLHF. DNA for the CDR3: TGTGCCAGCAGTTTAACAGGGGCCCATAATTCACCCCTCCACTTT.

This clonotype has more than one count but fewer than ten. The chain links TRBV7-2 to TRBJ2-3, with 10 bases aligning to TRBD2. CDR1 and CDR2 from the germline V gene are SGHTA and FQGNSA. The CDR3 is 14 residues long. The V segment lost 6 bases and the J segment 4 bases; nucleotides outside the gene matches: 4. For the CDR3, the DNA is TGTGCCAGCAGGCCCGGGACTAGCGCAGATACGCAGTATTTT. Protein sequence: CASRPGTSADTQYF.

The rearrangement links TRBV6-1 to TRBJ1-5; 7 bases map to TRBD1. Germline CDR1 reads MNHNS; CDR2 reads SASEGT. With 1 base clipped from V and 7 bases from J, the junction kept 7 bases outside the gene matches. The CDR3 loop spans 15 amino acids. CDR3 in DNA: TGTGCCAGCAGTGAAGGTGAGACAGGGTTCCAGCCCCAGCATTTT. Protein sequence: CASSEGETGFQPQHF.

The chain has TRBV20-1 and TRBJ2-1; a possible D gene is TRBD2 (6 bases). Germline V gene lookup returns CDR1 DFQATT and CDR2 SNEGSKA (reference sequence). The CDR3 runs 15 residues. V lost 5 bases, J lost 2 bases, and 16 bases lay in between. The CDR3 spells CSAHRTGVTYNEQFF. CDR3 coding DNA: TGCAGTGCTCATCGTACGGGAGTAACCTACAATGAGCAGTTCTTC.

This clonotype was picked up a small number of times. The CDR3 loop is CASSLGTSGGLSQYF. In DNA, the CDR3 is TGTGCCAGCAGCTTGGGGACTAGCGGGGGCCTGTCCCAGTACTTC. The chain is built from TRBV5-4 and TRBJ2-5; 13 nucleotides align to TRBD2. Germline assignment: CDR1 SGHNT and CDR2 YYREEE (reference sequence). The CDR3 has 15 amino acids. Losses at the gene ends were 0 bases for V and 9 bases for J; bases not matched to a gene: 5.

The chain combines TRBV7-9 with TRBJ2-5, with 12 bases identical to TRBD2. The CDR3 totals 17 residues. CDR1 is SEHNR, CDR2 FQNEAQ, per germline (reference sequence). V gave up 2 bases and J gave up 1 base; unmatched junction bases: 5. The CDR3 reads CASSLSRTSGTQETQYF. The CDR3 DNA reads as TGTGCCAGCAGCTTAAGTAGGACTAGCGGGACCCAAGAGACCCAGTACTTC.